The rows below give T cell receptor beta chains drawn from one sample of a study of shared clonotypes between healthy human individuals. Measured with immunoSEQ multiplex PCR; TCRdb has only the in-frame clones, and not every one. The sample includes just over 2,000,000 clones, over 85% of them seen just once. The sample taken for sequencing was naive CD8+ T cells sorted from blood. All receptors derive from a young man in good health. CDR3s include the opening cysteine and the closing phenylalanine or tryptophan. The size entry is marked missing in some rows and otherwise reads once, few, many or a size class.

V	size	J	CDR3
TRBV7-8	.	TRBJ2-7	CASSQIGGLSAYEQYF
TRBV7-2	.	TRBJ2-4	CASTPGQAEPLAKNIQYF
TRBV2	.	TRBJ2-5	CASSPYGGLVQETQYF
TRBV5-6	.	TRBJ1-6	CASRPWTGSNSPLHF
TRBV11-2	.	TRBJ2-2	CASSSIYQGNGELFF
TRBV27	.	TRBJ1-1	CASSLSPIMNTEAFF
TRBV6-5	once	TRBJ2-1	CASSYSGTDYNEQFF
TRBV7-8	.	TRBJ2-7	CASSLEAVPPYF
TRBV7-9	once	TRBJ2-1	CASSLSAGGAYNEQFF
TRBV4-1	.	TRBJ2-1	CASSQEPEYAYNEQFF
TRBV30	.	TRBJ2-7	CAWAVGAGGREQYF
TRBV4-3	.	TRBJ2-7	CASSPSGQGGYEQYF
TRBV5-4	.	TRBJ2-1	CASSLRDYEQFF
TRBV13	.	TRBJ2-5	CASSLGGLAGAEETQYF
TRBV14	.	TRBJ2-2	CASSHTDRAYTGELFF
TRBV4-1	.	TRBJ2-7	CASSQPSGVYEQYF
TRBV27	.	TRBJ2-4	CASRTGADRRAKNIQYF
TRBV9	.	TRBJ2-7	CASSVEGTAPTYEQYF
TRBV6-5	.	TRBJ2-3	CASSLSSADTQYF
TRBV7-9	.	TRBJ2-7	CASRDKTYEQYF
TRBV4-1	.	TRBJ2-7	CASSTRDTAYEQYF
TRBV25-1	.	TRBJ2-7	CASEDGVGQYF
TRBV27	.	TRBJ2-7	CASSLGGSSYEQYF
TRBV5-4	.	TRBJ2-7	CASSQPGQGFGEQYF
TRBV5-1	once	TRBJ2-7	CASSATSGFYEQYF
TRBV6-5	once	TRBJ2-7	CASSPFPTASYEQYF
TRBV5-1	.	TRBJ2-3	CASSSGQGVADTQYF
TRBV7-6	.	TRBJ2-5	CASSLVELVVETQYF
TRBV28	.	TRBJ1-2	CASSFNPGGYTF
TRBV7-6	.	TRBJ2-2	CASSPPEGAPGELFF
TRBV2	.	TRBJ2-5	CASKERTSGYQETQYF